These 19 T cell receptor beta chains were sequenced from one sample in a study of T cell responses to AZD1222 COVID-19 vaccine. TCRdb keeps only in-frame clones here, not all; method: immunoSEQ multiplex PCR. The profile shows over 200,000 clones, roughly 94% of them singletons. Sequencing was performed on peripheral blood, taken 28 days after the second dose of the MenACWY control vaccine. Receptors originate from an adult who received the MenACWY meningococcal vaccine as a control.

CDR3 residues: CSVEAQGGTEAFF. CDR3 nucleotide sequence: TGCAGCGTTGAAGCCCAGGGAGGCACTGAAGCTTTCTTT. The chain combines TRBV29-1 with TRBJ1-1; maybe TRBD1 (5 bases). Germline assignment: CDR1 SQVTM and CDR2 ANQGSEA. The length of the CDR3 is 13 residues. V shed 1 base and J shed 4 bases, with 10 bases lying between them.

This chain uses TRBV9 with TRBJ1-2, with TRBD1 matching over 7 bases. The CDR3 totals 15 residues. Per the germline V gene, CDR1 is SGDLS and CDR2 is YYNGEE. Trimming cost V 0 bases and J 4 bases; bases outside gene matches: 6. CDR3 bases: TGTGCCAGCAGCGTAGAGGAGGGGGCGACCTATGGCTACACCTTC. Encoded protein: CASSVEEGATYGYTF.

This clone showed up just once. The chain employs TRBV2 and TRBJ2-7, with a tentative D call TRBD2 (6 bases). This CDR3 is built from 17 residues. Germline values: CDR1 SNHLY, CDR2 FYNNEI. Trimming took 2 bases from V and 4 from J, leaving 21 bases between them. CDR3 sequence reads: CASSEMVWGGIDYEQYF. CDR3 in DNA: TGTGCCAGCAGTGAAATGGTGTGGGGAGGCATTGATTACGAGCAGTACTTC.

The chain couples TRBV6-5 to TRBJ2-7; D possibly corresponds to TRBD2 (5 bases). The CDR3 runs to 12 residues. Germline assignment: CDR1 MNHEY and CDR2 SVGAGI. Trimming took off 7 bases at V and 0 bases at J, with 7 bases between the two ends. The CDR3 DNA sequence: TGTGCCAGCAATAGCGACTCCTACGAGCAGTACTTC. It codes for CASNSDSYEQYF.

The chain uses TRBV5-8 and TRBJ1-2; D is unresolved. Trimming cost V 0 bases and J 2 bases, with 11 bases left between them. CDR3 length equals 15 residues. Germline V lookup: CDR1 SGHTS, CDR2 YDEGEE. Here the CDR3 reads CASSLGQLLNYGYTF. CDR3 coding DNA: TGTGCCAGCAGCTTGGGCCAGCTACTAAACTATGGCTACACCTTC.

The J gene is TRBJ1-5, the V gene TRBV13; unclear D gene. This CDR3 comprises 17 residues. With 0 bases removed from V and 4 bases from J, the gap between germline ends came to 16 bases. Germline V gene sequence: CDR1 PRHDT, CDR2 FYEKMQ (reference sequence). CDR3 sequence: CASSLGLQGELNQPQHF. The CDR3 DNA is TGTGCCAGCAGCTTAGGCCTTCAAGGTGAACTGAATCAGCCCCAGCATTTT.

The rearrangement links TRBV19 to TRBJ1-5; no clear D gene. Trimming cost V 0 bases and J 9 bases, with 12 bases left between them. This CDR3 is 14 amino acids long. The germline CDR1 and CDR2 sequences are LNHDA and SQIVND (reference sequence). The CDR3 region is CASSIERAGRPQHF. The CDR3, as DNA: TGTGCCAGTAGTATAGAAAGGGCCGGGCGGCCCCAGCATTTT.

V usage is TRBV27 and J usage is TRBJ2-7; D tentatively fits TRBD1 or TRBD2 (5 bases each). The ends were cut back, 5 bases at V and 3 bases at J, with 14 bases in the middle. The CDR3 consists of 14 residues. Germline lookup yields CDR1 MNHEY and CDR2 SMNVEV (reference sequence). CDR3 sequence: CASSPGTAFYEQYF. The CDR3 DNA follows: TGTGCCAGCAGTCCCGGGACGGCCTTCTACGAGCAGTACTTC.

This chain links TRBV7-9 with TRBJ2-3; maybe TRBD1 (6 bases). Germline V lookup: CDR1 SEHNR, CDR2 FQNEAQ (reference sequence). This CDR3 has 13 residues. Trimming cost V 4 bases and J 1 base, with 6 bases left between them. This CDR3 reads CASSSGGTDTQYF. The DNA for the CDR3 is TGTGCCAGCAGCTCAGGGGGCACAGATACGCAGTATTTT.

In DNA form, the CDR3 reads TGCGCCAGCAGCTTAGGCTGGAAAACTGGGGCCAACGTCCTGACTTTC. Translating gives CASSLGWKTGANVLTF. The chain is built from TRBV4-3 and TRBJ2-6; no clear D. Trimming removed 5 bases at V and 2 bases at J, with 13 bases between. The CDR3 spans 16 residues. Germline V gene sequence: CDR1 LGHNA, CDR2 YSLEER.

The rearrangement joins TRBV7-9 to TRBJ1-6; no reliable D call. CDR3 length: 16 amino acids. The V end was cut by 3 bases, the J end by 3 bases, with 12 bases between. Per the germline V gene, CDR1 is SEHNR and CDR2 is FQNEAQ (reference sequence). The CDR3 reads CASSLDPLLYNSPLHF. The CDR3 nucleotides are TGTGCCAGCAGCTTGGATCCGCTCCTCTATAATTCACCCCTCCACTTT.

The chain uses TRBV19 and TRBJ1-3; the D gene is possibly TRBD1 (5 bases). The CDR3 is 16 residues long. With 7 bases removed from V and 3 bases from J, the gap between germline ends came to 19 bases. Germline V gene sequence: CDR1 LNHDA, CDR2 SQIVND (reference sequence). The CDR3 DNA reads TGTGCCAGTAAAACTACAGGAGAAAGTGGTGGAAACACCATATATTTT. Protein: CASKTTGESGGNTIYF.

CDR3 nucleotides: TGTGCCAGCACTAAGGGGGCTGGAAATTCACCCCTCCACTTT. Protein sequence: CASTKGAGNSPLHF. J is TRBJ1-6 and V is TRBV28, with TRBD1 matching over 7 bases. CDR3 length: 14 residues. Germline V gene sequence: CDR1 MDHEN, CDR2 SYDVKM. The trim removed 7 bases at V and 7 bases at J, leaving 7 bases unmatched.

This rearrangement joins TRBV19 to TRBJ2-5; 8 nucleotides align to TRBD2. Germline V lookup: CDR1 LNHDA, CDR2 SQIVND (reference sequence). CDR3 length: 15 residues. The ends lost 6 bases at V and 1 base at J; junction bases unmatched: 7. The chain's CDR3 is CASRINGLAQETQYF. For the CDR3, the DNA is TGTGCCAGTAGAATCAACGGACTAGCCCAAGAGACCCAGTACTTC.

The CDR3 DNA reads as TGCGCCAGCAGGGGACTAGCGGGATGTAACTCCTACAATGAGCAGTTCTTC. Its translation: CASRGLAGCNSYNEQFF. This chain connects TRBV10-1 to TRBJ2-1; 13 bases line up with TRBD2. Germline CDR1 reads WNHNN; CDR2 reads SYGVQD (reference sequence). V lost 6 bases, J lost 0 bases, and 5 bases stayed unmatched. There are 17 residues in the CDR3.

V gene TRBV11-1 combines with J gene TRBJ2-5, with TRBD1 matching over 7 bases. Per germline, CDR1 SGHAT and CDR2 FQDESV (reference sequence). The junction had 8 bases not matched to a gene; V was cut back by 3 bases and J by 4 bases. The CDR3 has 15 amino acids. The DNA for the CDR3 is TGTGCCAGCAGCTTTATTACAGGGGTGTTAGAGACCCAGTACTTC. Amino acids: CASSFITGVLETQYF. Drawing the rest from reference TRBV11-1 and TRBJ2-5, the complete variable domain is EAEVAQSPRYKITEKSQAVAFWCDPISGHATLYWYRQILGQGPELLVQFQDESVVDDSQLPKDRFSAERLKGVDSTLKIQPAELGDSAMYLCASSFITGVLETQYFGPGTRLLVL.

V and J are TRBV11-2 and TRBJ1-1; D gene uncertain. The CDR3 covers 12 residues. With 0 bases removed from V and 8 bases from J, the gap between germline ends came to 7 bases. Germline V gene lookup returns CDR1 SGHAT and CDR2 FQNNGV. This chain's CDR3 is CASSLDLGEAFF. In DNA form, the CDR3 reads TGTGCCAGCAGCTTAGATCTTGGAGAAGCTTTCTTT.

The V gene is TRBV27, the J gene TRBJ2-2, with D maybe TRBD2 (5 bases). The CDR3 runs to 13 residues. Germline V gives CDR1 MNHEY, CDR2 SMNVEV (reference sequence). Trimming stripped 5 bases from V and 8 bases from J, with 12 bases between. The CDR3 DNA reads TGTGCCAGCAGTCCTAAACCGGGGGGGGAGCTGTTTTTT. This gives the protein CASSPKPGGELFF.

The genes are TRBV6-2 or TRBV6-3 and TRBJ2-1; a weak D match, TRBD2 (6 bases). This CDR3 has 13 amino acids. Per germline, CDR1 MNHEY and CDR2 SVGEGT. V dropped 4 bases and J dropped 7 bases, with 11 bases sitting between them. CDR3 residues: CASSSALANEQFF. The CDR3 DNA follows: TGTGCCAGCAGTTCGGCACTAGCTAATGAGCAGTTCTTC.